This T cell receptor (beta chain) was identified in a study of blood T cell repertoires in COVID-19. Study at large: Whether acute or convalescent, the COVID-19 samples came from the United States, Italy and Spain.

Deletions cut 1 base from V and 0 bases from J, with 7 bases between. CDR1 and CDR2 from the germline V gene are LNHDA and SQIVND (reference sequence). This CDR3 region has 14 residues. The Seattle patients, enrolled during active infection, were followed longitudinally. How the authors handled the data: Estimates of nucleated cell counts were drawn from the amplification of reference gene primers. Assay: immunoSEQ multiplex PCR; the TCRdb copy retains only in-frame clones and omits some. That table supplies the V and J calls and clone size; D and trimming were determined from the DNA. The table includes over 150,000 clones, roughly 84% detected once.

The J gene is TRBJ2-7, the V gene TRBV19; D not certain. The sequence came from a man aged 50 to 60 with COVID-19, enrolled during active disease. The source material was peripheral blood. The CDR3 loop reads CASSIGQSSYEQYF. The CDR3 DNA reads as TGTGCCAGTAGTATAGGTCAGTCCTCCTACGAGCAGTACTTC.